At least ten counts were recorded for the clone carrying this T cell receptor (beta chain). Its target is not known. The sample belongs to a study of spatial heterogeneity in lung cancer. Study information: An average of more than ten raw reads was observed per unique TCR and UMI combination. Study-wide results and limits: Counts that tracked tumor mutation counts were those of expanded intratumoral alpha and beta TCRs.

As for time point: sample taken at primary tumor resection. Every cDNA TCR molecule received its own unique molecular identifier. TCRdb re-called the 5' RACE reads through MiXCR, storing one row per CDR3 protein. Of about 5,300 distinct CDR3 sequences in the sample, about 7.4% were seen once. The sample here was lung tumor tissue, taken at surgery. This clonotype originated in a male donor with early-stage non-small cell lung cancer.

CDR3 region: CASSPTGTSNGEQFF. DNA for the CDR3: TGCGCCAGCAGCCCGACCGGGACCTCAAACGGTGAGCAGTTCTTC. V and J are TRBV5-1 and TRBJ2-1; the D call may be TRBD1 or TRBD2 (5 bases each). The ends were cut back, 4 bases at V and 9 bases at J, with 20 bases in the middle. This CDR3 has 15 amino acids. Per the germline V gene, CDR1 is SGHRS and CDR2 is YFSETQ.